This T cell receptor (beta chain) was captured by sequencing in a study of cytomegalovirus exposure and HLA in healthy donors. Overall study context: An earlier analysis identified 120 million or so unique TCR beta sequences in 150 million to 200 million T cells. Study observations and caveats: Upon later analysis, TCR association rates were observed to vary by HLA locus, being highest for DRB1 and lowest for HLA-C. Because they were indistinguishable, some V segments, including TRBV6-2 and TRBV6-3, were excluded.

Researchers ran the PCR with 60 Vbeta and 13 Jbeta primers. Clones were read by immunoSEQ multiplex PCR, and TCRdb kept only the in-frame ones, dropping some. The table lists 90,000 to 130,000 clones, roughly 86% of them singletons. Healthy bone marrow donors made up the donors. The CDR3 is 18 amino acids. V was pared by 3 bases and J by 0 bases, with 8 bases of the junction left unmatched. Germline lookup yields CDR1 LNHDA and CDR2 SQIVND (reference sequence). Comments on this clone: What it binds is not known.

The gene calls are TRBV19 and TRBJ2-3; 11 bases align to TRBD2. The sequenced sample was PBMCs. This TCR was recovered from a man aged 35 to 55 in good health and CMV-seronegative. CDR3 loop: CASSIPTSGTSSTDTQYF. The DNA for the CDR3 is TGTGCCAGTAGTATCCCGACTAGCGGGACATCTAGCACAGATACGCAGTATTTT.